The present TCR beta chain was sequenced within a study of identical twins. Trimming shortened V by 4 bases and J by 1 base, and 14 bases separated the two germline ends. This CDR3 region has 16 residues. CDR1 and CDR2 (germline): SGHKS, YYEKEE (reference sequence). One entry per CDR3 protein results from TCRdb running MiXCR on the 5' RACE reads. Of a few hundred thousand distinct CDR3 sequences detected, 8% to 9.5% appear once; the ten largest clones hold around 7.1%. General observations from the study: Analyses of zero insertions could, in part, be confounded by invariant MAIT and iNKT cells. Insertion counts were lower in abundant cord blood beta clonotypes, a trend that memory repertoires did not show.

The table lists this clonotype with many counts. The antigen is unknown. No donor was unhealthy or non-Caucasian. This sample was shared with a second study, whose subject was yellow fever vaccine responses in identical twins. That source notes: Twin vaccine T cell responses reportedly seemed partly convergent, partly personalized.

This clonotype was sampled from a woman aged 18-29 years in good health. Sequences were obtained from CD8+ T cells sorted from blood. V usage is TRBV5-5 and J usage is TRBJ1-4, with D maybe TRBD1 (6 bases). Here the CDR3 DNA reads TGTGCCAGCAGCAACGGACAGCGACTAACTAATGAAAAACTGTTTTTT. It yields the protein CASSNGQRLTNEKLFF. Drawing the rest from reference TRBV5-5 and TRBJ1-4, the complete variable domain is DAGVTQSPTHLIKTRGQQVTLRCSPISGHKSVSWYQQVLGQGPQFIFQYYEKEERGRGNFPDRFSARQFPNYSSELNVNALLLGDSALYLCASSNGQRLTNEKLFFGSGTQLSVL.